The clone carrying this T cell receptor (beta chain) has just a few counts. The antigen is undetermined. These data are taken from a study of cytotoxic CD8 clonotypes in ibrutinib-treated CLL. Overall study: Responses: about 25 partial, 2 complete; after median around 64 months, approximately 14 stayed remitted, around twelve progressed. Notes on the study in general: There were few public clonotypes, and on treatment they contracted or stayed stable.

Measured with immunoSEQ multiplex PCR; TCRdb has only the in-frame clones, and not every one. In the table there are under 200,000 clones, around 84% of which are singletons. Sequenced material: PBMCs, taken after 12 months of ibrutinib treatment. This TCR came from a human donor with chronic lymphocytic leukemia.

CDR3 protein: CASRESGGGPTNTGELFF. The CDR3 DNA reads TGCGCCAGCCGAGAGTCTGGCGGGGGACCGACGAACACCGGGGAGCTGTTTTTT. The chain links TRBV5-1 to TRBJ2-2, with TRBD2 matching 7 bases. The CDR3 loop spans 18 amino acids. Trimming took 7 bases from V and 0 from J; bases not matched to a gene: 15. In germline, CDR1 is SGHRS, CDR2 YFSETQ. The variable domain in full, with the rest retrieved from reference TRBV5-1 and TRBJ2-2, is KAGVTQTPRYLIKTRGQQVTLSCSPISGHRSVSWYQQTPGQGLQFLFEYFSETQRNKGNFPGRFSGRQFSNSRSEMNVSTLELGDSALYLCASRESGGGPTNTGELFFGEGSRLTVL.